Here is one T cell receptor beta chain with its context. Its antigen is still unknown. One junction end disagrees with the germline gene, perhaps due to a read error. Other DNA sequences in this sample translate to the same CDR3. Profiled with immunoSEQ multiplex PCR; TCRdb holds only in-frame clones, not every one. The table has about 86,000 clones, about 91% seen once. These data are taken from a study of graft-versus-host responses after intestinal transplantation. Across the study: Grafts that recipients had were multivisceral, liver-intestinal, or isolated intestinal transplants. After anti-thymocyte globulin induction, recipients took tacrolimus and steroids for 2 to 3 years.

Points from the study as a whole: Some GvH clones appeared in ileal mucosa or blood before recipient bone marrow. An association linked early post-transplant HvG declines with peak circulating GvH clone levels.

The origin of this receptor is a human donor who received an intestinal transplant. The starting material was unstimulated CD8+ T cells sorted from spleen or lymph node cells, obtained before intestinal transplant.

The CDR3 coding sequence is TGTGCCACCAGCAGAGATTGGACTAGCGGGAGCACGGATACGCAGTATTTT. Its protein is CATSRDWTSGSTDTQYF. This sequence joins TRBV15 and TRBJ2-3, with 13 bases aligning to TRBD2. CDR1 is LNHNV and CDR2 is YYDKDF in the germline V gene (reference sequence). The CDR3 extends over 17 amino acids.